This TCR beta chain originates from a study of shared T cell receptors in the human thymus. Profiling relied on immunoSEQ multiplex PCR, and the TCRdb table lists in-frame clones only, not all of them. This sample carries 630,000 or so clones, around 87% of them seen once, and the ten largest clones take 0.0094%. The same specimen was also included in a second study, on human thymus T cells. This second report adds: Thymic and blood repertoires seemed to show skewed V and J gene use. Related work found strong thymic repertoire overlap between unrelated individuals.

The clonotype originates from a boy in the first two years of life with a congenital heart defect. The sequencing sample was made of thymocytes.

The CDR3 coding sequence is TGCGCCAGCAGCTTGGGACAGGGGATTGAGACAGATACGCAGTATTTT. It codes for CASSLGQGIETDTQYF. The chain recombines TRBV5-1 with TRBJ2-3; 8 nucleotides match TRBD1. V was clipped by 0 bases and J by 3 bases; unmatched bases: 6. This CDR3 spans 16 amino acids. Germline V lookup: CDR1 SGHRS, CDR2 YFSETQ.